These T cell receptor beta chains were read from a single sample in a study of blood T cell repertoires in COVID-19. Some clones are missing from TCRdb's copy, which holds only in-frame ones; the method was immunoSEQ multiplex PCR. This table holds about 250,000 clones, around 84% found once. The sequencing input was PBMCs or T cells enriched from blood (not recorded which). The receptor source for this set is a man in his forties who had been exposed to COVID-19. CDR3s leave out the opening cysteine and the closing phenylalanine or tryptophan. The D gene is left open where the match is weak.

j_call v_call d_call cdr3_aa
TRBJ2-5 TRBV7-9 TRBD2 ASSPRGLAGGETQY
TRBJ1-1 TRBV10-1 . ASSEEVGGARTEAF
TRBJ1-5 TRBV3-1/TRBV3-2 TRBD1 ASSQQQGASQPQH
TRBJ2-4 TRBV7-9 TRBD2 ASTFGTSGSFAKNIQY
TRBJ2-1 TRBV4-2 . ASSPSLEGEQF
TRBJ2-7 TRBV11-2 . ASSSTAPRGYEQY
TRBJ2-5 TRBV19 . ASSPLTQETQY
TRBJ2-7 TRBV30 TRBD1 AWNTGVEQY
TRBJ2-1 TRBV3-1/TRBV3-2 TRBD2 ASSRLAVYNEQF
TRBJ1-1 TRBV7-9 . ASSLTQGAEAF
TRBJ2-7 TRBV18 TRBD1 ASARTGVNSEQY
TRBJ1-2 TRBV29-1 TRBD1 SVEDQGVGGYT
TRBJ2-1 TRBV2 . ASIWGRSGNEQF
TRBJ2-1 TRBV10-3 TRBD2 AISPKGGRSYNEQF